The rows below give T cell receptor beta chains drawn from one sample of a study of blood T cells in healthy people across ages. Via MiXCR, TCRdb re-called the 5' RACE reads, giving one row per CDR3 protein. Altogether 1.5 million to 2 million distinct CDR3 sequences are present, approximately 30% being singletons, with the ten largest covering around 7.7%. Sample: blood. Receptors originate from a woman under 40 in good health. Each CDR3 is given with its conserved first and last residue. The order of the fields is D gene, clone size, J gene, V gene, CDR3 DNA, CDR3 protein. A D gene is named only where the DNA matches it firmly. Rows may omit the clone size; those that give it use once, few, many or a size class.

>-|-|TRBJ1-5|TRBV7-9
TGTGCCAGCAGCTTAAAGGGGTCCGATCAGCCCCAGCATTTT
CASSLKGSDQPQHF
>TRBD2|-|TRBJ2-5|TRBV28
TGTGCCAGCAGTTTTCCCCCCCGACTAGCGGGGGAGACCCAGTACTTC
CASSFPPRLAGETQYF
>-|few|TRBJ2-1|TRBV12-3/TRBV12-4
TGTGCCACCACTCCTCCCGGACGCCGCGAGCAGTTCTTC
CATTPPGRREQFF
>-|-|TRBJ2-7|TRBV7-2
TGTGCCAGCAGCCTACTCGGGGGGCAAGGAACTAAGTCTCTCTACGAGCAGTACTTC
CASSLLGGQGTKSLYEQYF
>-|few|TRBJ1-5|TRBV6-1
TGTGCCAGCACCGGGACACCCCAGCTGGGGATCTATAGCAATCAGCCCCAGCATTTT
CASTGTPQLGIYSNQPQHF
>-|few|TRBJ1-6|TRBV10-3
TGTGCCATCAGTGATCAGGGACCCAATTCACCCCTCCACTTT
CAISDQGPNSPLHF
>-|-|TRBJ2-3|TRBV2
TGTGCCAGCACGGACGGATCTAGCACAGATACGCAGTATTTT
CASTDGSSTDTQYF
>-|-|TRBJ2-7|TRBV5-1
TGCGCCAGCAGCTTGGACCCTTCCTACGGGCAGTACTTC
CASSLDPSYGQYF
>-|many|TRBJ2-1|TRBV7-6
TGTGCCAGCAGCTTTAGAGTAGCGGAACTCTACAATGAGCAGTTCTTC
CASSFRVAELYNEQFF
>-|many|TRBJ1-2|TRBV20-1
TGCAGTGCTAGAGACGACAGGAACGGACTCTACACCTTC
CSARDDRNGLYTF
>TRBD1|many|TRBJ2-7|TRBV5-1
TGCGCCAGCAGCTTGGCCCCCACAGGGGACTACGAGCAGTACTTC
CASSLAPTGDYEQYF
>-|-|TRBJ2-7|TRBV20-1
TGCAGTGCTAGACCCGGGGGGCAGGGGGGCGAGCAGTACTTC
CSARPGGQGGEQYF
>-|-|TRBJ1-5|TRBV7-2
TGTGCCAGCAGCTTAGGTGGCAGGGTAAATCAGCCCCAGCATTTT
CASSLGGRVNQPQHF
>-|-|TRBJ1-5|TRBV30
TGTGCCTGGAGTGAAAAAGGGCTGGGCAATCAGCCCCAGCATTTT
CAWSEKGLGNQPQHF
>-|-|TRBJ2-1|TRBV29-1
TGCAGCACTGGTGGGATTTACAATGAGCAGTTCTTC
CSTGGIYNEQFF
>-|once|TRBJ1-5|TRBV2
TGTGCCAGCAGAGGACAGACCTCAAATCAGCCCCAGCATTTT
CASRGQTSNQPQHF
>-|few|TRBJ2-7|TRBV20-1
TGCAGTGCTAGTCGCCCAGGGGAGTTTAACGAGCAGTACTTC
CSASRPGEFNEQYF
>TRBD1|-|TRBJ1-2|TRBV20-1
TGCAGTGCTAGAGATACAGGGGGCCCCTATGGCTACACCTTC
CSARDTGGPYGYTF
>TRBD2|few|TRBJ2-3|TRBV20-1
TGCAGTGCTAGAGTGGAAGCGGGGACAGATACGCAGTATTTT
CSARVEAGTDTQYF
>-|few|TRBJ1-5|TRBV12-3/TRBV12-4
TGTGCCAGCAGTTTATTTGGGGCACGCAATCAGCCCCAGCATTTT
CASSLFGARNQPQHF
>-|-|TRBJ2-5|TRBV7-2
TGTGCCAGCAGCTCAGGATCGGACGGGAGATTAAAGACCCAGTACTTC
CASSSGSDGRLKTQYF
>-|-|TRBJ2-7|TRBV5-5
TGTGCCAGCAGCTTGGGAGGATCCGGGGTACATGAGCAGTACTTC
CASSLGGSGVHEQYF